The 6 T cell receptor beta chains given below trace back to one sample, sequenced in a study of blood T cells in healthy people across ages. For the second PCR, which ran for about 7 to 11 cycles, a sample-barcoded 5' primer and a J-beta primer mix were used. TCRdb called the 5' RACE reads again in MiXCR, with one record for every CDR3 protein. The sample lists hundreds of thousands of distinct CDR3 sequences, 20% to 25% occurring once. The specimen sequenced was blood. The receptors derive from a man between 65 and 85 years old in good health.

This clonotype was seen more than once but under ten times. The chain links TRBV7-9 to TRBJ2-6; 11 bases map to TRBD1. V lost 2 bases, J lost 2 bases, and 5 bases stayed unmatched. The CDR3 is 18 amino acids. Germline V gene data show CDR1 as SEHNR and CDR2 as FQNEAQ (reference sequence). The CDR3 bases are TGTGCCAGCAGCTTAATCGGGACAGGGGGGACTGGGGCCAACGTCCTGACTTTC. It is translated as CASSLIGTGGTGANVLTF.

CDR3 sequence: CASSSGEQGAYYEQYF. The CDR3 nucleotides are TGTGCCAGCAGCTCCGGTGAACAGGGGGCCTACTACGAGCAGTACTTC. The V and J genes are TRBV5-5 and TRBJ2-7; 9 bases are a match to TRBD1. The CDR3 consists of 16 residues. Germline V gene data show CDR1 as SGHKS and CDR2 as YYEKEE (reference sequence). The V and J ends lost 3 bases and 3 bases, in that order; junction bases with no gene match: 10.

The chain recombines TRBV4-2 with TRBJ2-1; 12 bases align to TRBD2. In germline, CDR1 is LGHNA, CDR2 YNFKEQ. This CDR3 is 17 amino acids long. Trimming removed 2 bases from V and 5 bases from J; junction bases left unmatched: 7. Here the CDR3 DNA reads TGTGCCAGCAGCCAATCTGAGACTAGCGGGAGACACAATGAGCAGTTCTTC. Protein: CASSQSETSGRHNEQFF.

This clonotype has only a few counts. The CDR3: CASFANKRGGFDTQYF. The CDR3 DNA reads TGTGCCAGCTTTGCGAATAAGCGGGGGGGTTTCGATACGCAGTATTTT. The rearrangement joins TRBV6-1 to TRBJ2-3; 10 bases align to TRBD2. V was pared by 8 bases and J by 6 bases, with 14 bases of the junction left unmatched. Germline V gene sequence: CDR1 MNHNS, CDR2 SASEGT. This CDR3 spans 16 amino acids.

The rearrangement joins TRBV27 to TRBJ2-6; D is undetermined. CDR1 MNHEY and CDR2 SMNVEV come from the germline V gene (reference sequence). The CDR3 extends over 16 amino acids. V was pared by 6 bases and J by 3 bases, with 15 bases between. In DNA form, the CDR3 reads TGTGCCAGCAGCCCAGAACTTGGGTTTGGGGCCAACGTCCTGACTTTC. Protein sequence: CASSPELGFGANVLTF.

This clonotype was detected only a few times. The chain couples TRBV11-2 to TRBJ2-7, with D possibly matching TRBD2 (5 bases). Germline V gene data show CDR1 as SGHAT and CDR2 as FQNNGV. V shed 5 bases and J shed 2 bases, with 16 bases lying between them. This CDR3 is built from 15 residues. The CDR3 loop reads CASSVAQESAYEQYF. CDR3 bases: TGTGCCAGCAGCGTAGCGCAAGAGAGTGCCTACGAGCAGTACTTC.